Sequencing of this T cell receptor (beta chain) was carried out in a study of T cell clonotyping in hematopoietic cell transplantation. Time point in this sample: recipient sample about 28 days before transplant, after cytoreduction. TCRdb's copy holds only in-frame clones and misses some; the assay was immunoSEQ multiplex PCR. Of roughly 28,000 clones in the sample, under 95% are singletons; the top ten hold around 2%. Overall study results and limits: Few recipient clonotypes overlapped donors; over 97% were de novo at given depth.

Of note for this clone: The target antigen is unknown.

The CDR3 covers 16 residues. V was cut by 1 base and J by 4 bases, with 13 bases left in between. Germline V lookup: CDR1 LNHDA, CDR2 SQIVND (reference sequence). The chain couples TRBV19 to TRBJ2-2; perhaps TRBD1 as D (6 bases). The sequence was obtained from a man aged 50 to 60 with acute myeloid leukemia. Some clones in this sample may be carry-over from other donors' samples. The input for sequencing was peripheral blood mononuclear cells, taken before stem cell transplant. Here the CDR3 DNA reads TGTGCCAGTAGTATAGCGAGAGGGGGACGCACCGGGGAGCTGTTTTTT. Its protein product is CASSIARGGRTGELFF.